This TCR beta chain comes out of a study of CD4 T cells in relation to SARS-CoV-2 and coronaviruses. General study results and limits: Each donor contributed either pre-pandemic or post-infection samples, not both.

Note on this clone: The antigen remains unidentified.

The assay was immunoSEQ multiplex PCR, and TCRdb's table has in-frame clones only and misses some. Of about 37,000 clones in the sample, less than 85% were seen once. Germline values: CDR1 MDHEN, CDR2 SYDVKM. The CDR3 has 13 residues. Deletions cut 8 bases from V and 5 bases from J, with 15 bases between. Sequenced sample: naive CD4+ T cells from PBMCs, cultured in vitro. The sample's subset: naive CD4+ T cells isolated by negative enrichment. The receptor was derived from an adult with COVID-19. The rearrangement joins TRBV28 to TRBJ1-1; possible D gene TRBD1, 6 bases. The CDR3 is CASLQGEWTEAFF. The CDR3 bases are TGTGCCAGCCTACAGGGCGAGTGGACTGAAGCTTTCTTT.